This T cell receptor (beta chain) was captured in a study of blood T cell repertoires in COVID-19. Study-wide background: Nucleic acid was either cDNA or gDNA, and it came from T cells, B-cell-depleted T cells, or PBMCs.

The CDR3 covers 15 residues. CDR1 and CDR2 from the germline V gene are SGHTA and FQGNSA. V shed 5 bases and J 6 bases; nucleotides not matched to a gene: 11. Repertoires were generated with immunoSEQ multiplex PCR, while TCRdb's copy carries only in-frame clones and drops some. The sample gives approximately 60,000 clones, approximately 90% of which show up once; roughly a fifth is in the top ten. J is TRBJ2-7 and V is TRBV7-2, with TRBD1 matching 9 bases. The sequenced sample was peripheral blood. The receptor was isolated from an elderly woman with COVID-19, enrolled during active disease. Here the CDR3 reads CASSLGGQGFFEQYF. The CDR3 DNA reads TGTGCCAGCAGCCTAGGGGGACAGGGATTTTTCGAGCAGTACTTC.